The clone carrying this T cell receptor beta chain was seen at least ten times. Its target is not known. The V end was cut by 4 bases, the J end by 8 bases, with 23 bases between. CDR3 length: 16 residues. Germline V gives CDR1 MNHEY, CDR2 SMNVEV (reference sequence). These data come from a study of regulatory T cells in long-lasting Graves disease. The study, taken as a whole, reports: Persistent disease preferred TRBV28, TRBJ1-2 and TRBJ2-5; new disease, TRBV20-1 and TRBJ2-1.

According to the study, TCR beta libraries were built with iRepertoire HTBI primers and CDR3-region Arm-PCR. TCRdb analysed the multiplex PCR reads with MiXCR anew, one entry per CDR3 protein. Of 450,000 to 700,000 distinct CDR3 sequences listed, 13% are singletons. Time point indicated: newly diagnosed GD, antithyroid drugs for less than 3 months. The TCR library was made from RNA that had been extracted from PBMCs in TRIzol. These data were also reused for a study on T cells in Graves' hyperthyroidism and ophthalmopathy. That work contributes: The TCR CDR3 first-round RT-PCR relied on the HTBI primer set. The model's output predicted ophthalmopathy at a median of around 7 months prior to onset.

This rearrangement joins TRBV27 to TRBJ1-2; D is perhaps TRBD1 (6 bases). The receptor's source is a man aged 25-40 years with Graves disease. The sequenced sample was peripheral blood mononuclear cells (PBMCs), obtained at new diagnosis, from a patient treated with antithyroid drugs. Written as DNA, the CDR3 is TGTGCCAGCAGTTCACCCTCAGGTTTAGGGGGTAGAGGCTACACCTTC. Amino acids: CASSSPSGLGGRGYTF.